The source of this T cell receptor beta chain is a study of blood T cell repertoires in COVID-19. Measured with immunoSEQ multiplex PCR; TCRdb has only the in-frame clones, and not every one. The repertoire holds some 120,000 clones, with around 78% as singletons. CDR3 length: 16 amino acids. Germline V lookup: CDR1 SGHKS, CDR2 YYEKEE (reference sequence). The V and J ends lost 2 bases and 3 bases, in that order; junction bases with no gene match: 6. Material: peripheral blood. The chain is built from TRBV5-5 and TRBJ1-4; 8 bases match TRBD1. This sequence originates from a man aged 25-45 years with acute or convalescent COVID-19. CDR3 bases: TGTGCCAGCAGCTTTGACAGGGGCAATGCTAATGAAAAACTGTTTTTT. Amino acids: CASSFDRGNANEKLFF.